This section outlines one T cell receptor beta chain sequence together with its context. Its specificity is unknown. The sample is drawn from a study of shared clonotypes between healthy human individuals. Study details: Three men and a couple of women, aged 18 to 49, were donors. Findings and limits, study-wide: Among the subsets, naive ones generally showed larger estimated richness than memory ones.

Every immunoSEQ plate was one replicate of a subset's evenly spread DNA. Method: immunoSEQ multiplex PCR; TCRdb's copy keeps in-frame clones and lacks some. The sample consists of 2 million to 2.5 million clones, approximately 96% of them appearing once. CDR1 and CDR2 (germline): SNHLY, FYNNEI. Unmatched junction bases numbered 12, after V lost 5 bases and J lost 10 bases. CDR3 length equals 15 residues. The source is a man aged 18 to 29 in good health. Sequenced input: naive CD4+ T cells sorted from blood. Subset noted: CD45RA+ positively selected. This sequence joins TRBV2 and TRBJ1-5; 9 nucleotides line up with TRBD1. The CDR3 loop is CASSTGQDTGGPQHF. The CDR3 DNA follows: TGTGCCAGCAGTACCGGACAGGACACAGGGGGCCCCCAGCATTTT.